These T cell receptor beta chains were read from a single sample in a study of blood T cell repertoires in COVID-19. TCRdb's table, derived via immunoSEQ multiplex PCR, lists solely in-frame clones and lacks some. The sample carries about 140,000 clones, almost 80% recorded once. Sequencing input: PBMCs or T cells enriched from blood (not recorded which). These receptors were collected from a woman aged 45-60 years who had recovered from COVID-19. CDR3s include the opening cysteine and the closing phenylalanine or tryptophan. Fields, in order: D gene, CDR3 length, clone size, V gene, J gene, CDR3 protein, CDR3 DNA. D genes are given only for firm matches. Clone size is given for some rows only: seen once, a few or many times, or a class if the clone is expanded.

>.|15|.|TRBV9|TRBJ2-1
CASSGEGGRLYEQFF
TGTGCCAGCAGCGGCGAGGGTGGGAGACTCTATGAGCAGTTCTTC
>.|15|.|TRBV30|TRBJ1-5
CAWSYTGLLPQPQHF
TGTGCCTGGAGTTATACAGGCCTTTTACCTCAGCCCCAGCATTTT
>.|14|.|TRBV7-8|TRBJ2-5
CASSSDRQQETQYF
TGTGCCAGCAGCTCGGACAGACAGCAAGAGACCCAGTACTTC
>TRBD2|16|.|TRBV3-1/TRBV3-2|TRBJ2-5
CASSQASGGAPETQYF
TGTGCCAGCAGCCAAGCTAGCGGGGGGGCCCCAGAGACCCAGTACTTC
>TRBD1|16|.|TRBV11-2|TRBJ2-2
CASSSPGQGGTGELFF
TGTGCCAGCAGCTCACCAGGACAGGGGGGCACCGGGGAGCTGTTTTTT
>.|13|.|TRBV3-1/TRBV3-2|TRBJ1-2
CASSQAGLDGYTF
TGTGCCAGCAGCCAAGCAGGGTTGGATGGCTACACCTTC
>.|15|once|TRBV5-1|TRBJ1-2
CASSLGAGAMAGYTF
TGCGCCAGCAGCTTGGGGGCAGGGGCCATGGCTGGCTACACCTTC
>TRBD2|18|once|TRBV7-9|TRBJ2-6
CASSDASGGLSGANVLTF
TGTGCCAGCAGCGATGCTAGCGGGGGGCTCTCCGGGGCCAACGTCCTGACTTTC
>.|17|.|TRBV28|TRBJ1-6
CASSPPARSSYNSPLHF
TGTGCCAGCAGTCCCCCCGCCAGAAGCTCCTATAATTCACCCCTCCACTTT
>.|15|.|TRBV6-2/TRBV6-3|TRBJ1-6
CASSWETGRHSPLHF
TGTGCCAGCAGCTGGGAGACAGGAAGGCATTCACCCCTCCACTTT
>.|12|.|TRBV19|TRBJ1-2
CASSRNSYGYTF
TGTGCCAGTAGTCGTAACAGCTATGGCTACACCTTC
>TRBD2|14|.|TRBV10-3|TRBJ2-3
CAIGASGMVYTQYF
TGTGCCATCGGGGCTAGCGGGATGGTGTATACGCAGTATTTT
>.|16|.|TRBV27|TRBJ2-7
CASSLSYDRRYHEQYF
TGTGCCAGCAGTTTATCCTACGACAGGCGTTACCACGAGCAGTACTTC
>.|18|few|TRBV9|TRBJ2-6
CASSPTGRGRSGANVLTF
TGTGCCAGCAGCCCGACGGGGAGGGGGAGGTCTGGGGCCAACGTCCTGACTTTC
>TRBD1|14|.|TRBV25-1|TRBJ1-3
CASLGQGSGNTIYF
TGTGCCAGCTTGGGACAGGGCTCTGGAAACACCATATATTTT
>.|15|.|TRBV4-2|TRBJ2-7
CASSQVDSSSYEQYF
TGTGCCAGCAGCCAAGTCGACAGTAGCTCCTACGAGCAGTACTTC
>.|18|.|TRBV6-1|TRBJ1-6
CASSEAWTVISYNSPLHF
TGTGCCAGCAGTGAAGCGTGGACAGTAATCTCCTATAATTCACCCCTCCACTTT
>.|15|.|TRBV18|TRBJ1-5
CASSRDQGNNQPQHF
TGTGCCAGCTCACGGGATCAGGGGAACAATCAGCCCCAGCATTTT
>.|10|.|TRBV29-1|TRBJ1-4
CSGRGEKLFF
TGCAGCGGGAGGGGTGAAAAACTGTTTTTT
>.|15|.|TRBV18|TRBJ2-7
CASSPRNDGAYEQYF
TGTGCCAGCTCACCACGTAATGACGGAGCCTACGAGCAGTACTTC
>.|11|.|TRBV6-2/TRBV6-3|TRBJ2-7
CASSYRYEQYF
TGTGCCAGCAGTTACCGGTACGAGCAGTACTTC
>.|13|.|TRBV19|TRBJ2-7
CASTAITGTEQYF
TGTGCCAGTACCGCGATCACAGGGACCGAGCAGTACTTC
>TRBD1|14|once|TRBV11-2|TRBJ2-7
CASTMRTGFYEQYF
TGTGCCAGCACCATGAGGACAGGCTTCTACGAGCAGTACTTC
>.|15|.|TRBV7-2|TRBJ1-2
CASSTLGNRVYGYTF
TGTGCCAGCAGCACTTTAGGGAACAGGGTCTATGGCTACACCTTC
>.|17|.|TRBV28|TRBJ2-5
CASSLPGEKGGSETQYF
TGTGCCAGCAGTCTCCCGGGGGAAAAGGGTGGGTCGGAGACCCAGTACTTC